Here is one TCR beta chain with its context. This clonotype was seen many times. Its specific antigen is unknown. Per-nucleotide qualities are absent, and no much larger clonotype sits a single base away. The library was made by RT-PCR. Sequencing was carried out with an Illumina HiSeq 2500. Clones were called with MiXCR by TCRdb after fastp trimmed the public reads at Q25, and only in-frame beta chains were retained. CDR3 protein duplicates are merged, each entry listing the most common genes and DNA. For this sample there are approximately 520,000 distinct CDR3 sequences; approximately 15% appear just once. Of the sample, about 3% falls within the top ten clones. The source of the sample is a study of response to subunit inactivated influenza vaccine (dated by TCRdb to 2017 to 2018). Study-level background: The study used deep quantitative T cell receptor repertoire profiling to track responses to a trivalent subunit inactivated influenza vaccine.

Overall results and qualifications from the work: It was suggested by the authors that each seasonal influenza vaccination may recruit only a limited number of new T cells.

V drops 3 bases and J drops 1 base, leaving 6 bases in between. Spanning cysteine to phenylalanine, the CDR3 consists of 13 amino acids. Only CDR3 DNA is held: 39 bases, read in frame from base 1. Source: CD4+ T cells sorted from PBMCs, taken roughly 24 months after vaccination. This chain is built from TRBV12-3 or TRBV12-4 and TRBJ1-1; too little of a D gene remains to name it. This sequence originates from a man between 50 and 75 years old who received an inactivated influenza vaccine. Donor details come from another sample of the same person, matched by shared clones. Here the CDR3 is given as CASSFRGNTEAFF. Here is the DNA: TGTGCCAGCAGTTTTAGAGGGAACACTGAAGCTTTCTTT.